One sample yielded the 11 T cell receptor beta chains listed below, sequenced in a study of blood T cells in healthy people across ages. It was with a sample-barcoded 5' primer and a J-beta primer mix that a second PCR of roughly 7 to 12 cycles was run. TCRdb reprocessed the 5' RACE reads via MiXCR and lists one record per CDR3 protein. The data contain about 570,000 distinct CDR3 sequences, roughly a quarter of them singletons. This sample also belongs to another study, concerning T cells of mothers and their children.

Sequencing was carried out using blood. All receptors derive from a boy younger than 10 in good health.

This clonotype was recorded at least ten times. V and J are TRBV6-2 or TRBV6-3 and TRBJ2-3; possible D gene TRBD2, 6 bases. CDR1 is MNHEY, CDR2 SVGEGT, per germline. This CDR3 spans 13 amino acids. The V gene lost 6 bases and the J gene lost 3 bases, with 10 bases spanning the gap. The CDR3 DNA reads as TGTGCCAGCAGCGCTAGCGAAACAGATACGCAGTATTTT. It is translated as CASSASETDTQYF.

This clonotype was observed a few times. The CDR3 coding sequence is TGTGCCAGCAGCTCATCAAAGGGGGGGACGCAGTATTTT. It translates to CASSSSKGGTQYF. The chain employs TRBV7-9 and TRBJ2-3; maybe TRBD2 (7 bases). The length of the CDR3 is 13 residues. Germline-derived CDR1 and CDR2 are SEHNR and FQNEAQ (reference sequence). V was pared by 4 bases and J by 9 bases, with 14 bases between.

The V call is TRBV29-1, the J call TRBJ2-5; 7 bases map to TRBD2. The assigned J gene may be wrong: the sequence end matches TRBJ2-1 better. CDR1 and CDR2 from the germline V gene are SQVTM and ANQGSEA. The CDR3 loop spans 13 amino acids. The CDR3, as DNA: TGCAGCGTTGAAATGGGCGGGAGCTTAATTCAGTTCTTC. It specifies CSVEMGGSLIQFF.

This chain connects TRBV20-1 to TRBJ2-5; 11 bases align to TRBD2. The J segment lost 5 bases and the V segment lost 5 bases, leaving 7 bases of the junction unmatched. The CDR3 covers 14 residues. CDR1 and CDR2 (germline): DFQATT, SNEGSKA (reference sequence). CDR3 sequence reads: CSASASGRRETQYF. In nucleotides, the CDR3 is TGCAGTGCTTCGGCTAGCGGGAGGAGGGAGACCCAGTACTTC.

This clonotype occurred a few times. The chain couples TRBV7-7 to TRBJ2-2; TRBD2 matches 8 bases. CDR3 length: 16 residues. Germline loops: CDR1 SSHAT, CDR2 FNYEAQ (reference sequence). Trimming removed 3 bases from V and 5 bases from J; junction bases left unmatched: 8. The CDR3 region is CASSLSAGGVTGELFF. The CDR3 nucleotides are TGTGCCAGCAGCTTGTCTGCCGGGGGGGTTACCGGGGAGCTGTTTTTT.

The CDR3 DNA is TGTGCCAGCACCCTGACAGGGGCCGAGCAGTACTTC. Its protein product is CASTLTGAEQYF. The chain combines TRBV12-3 or TRBV12-4 with TRBJ2-7; 8 bases agree with TRBD1. J was trimmed by 6 bases and V by 7 bases; bases with no gene match: 5. The CDR3 loop spans 12 amino acids.

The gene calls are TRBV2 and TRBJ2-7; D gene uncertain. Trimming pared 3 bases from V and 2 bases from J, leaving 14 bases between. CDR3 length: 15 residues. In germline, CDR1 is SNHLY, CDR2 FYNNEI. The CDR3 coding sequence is TGTGCCAGCAGTGACCACGGTTCCATAACCTACGAGCAGTACTTC. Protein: CASSDHGSITYEQYF. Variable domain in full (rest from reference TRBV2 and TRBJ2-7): EPEVTQTPSHQVTQMGQEVILRCVPISNHLYFYWYRQILGQKVEFLVSFYNNEISEKSEIFDDQFSVERPDGSNFTLKIRSTKLEDSAMYFCASSDHGSITYEQYFGPGTRLTVT.

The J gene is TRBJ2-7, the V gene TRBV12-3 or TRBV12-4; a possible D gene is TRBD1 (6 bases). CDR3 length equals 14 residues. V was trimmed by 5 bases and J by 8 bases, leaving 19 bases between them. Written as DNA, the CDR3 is TGTGCCAGCAGTCCCCTAGAGGGGGTAGACAAGCAGTACTTC. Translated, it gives CASSPLEGVDKQYF.

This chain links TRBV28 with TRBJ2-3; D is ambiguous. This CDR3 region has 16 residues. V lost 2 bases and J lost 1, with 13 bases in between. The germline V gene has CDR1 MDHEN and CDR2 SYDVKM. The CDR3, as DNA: TGTGCCAGCAGTTTACGTCCTAACAGCGGCACAGATACGCAGTATTTT. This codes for CASSLRPNSGTDTQYF.

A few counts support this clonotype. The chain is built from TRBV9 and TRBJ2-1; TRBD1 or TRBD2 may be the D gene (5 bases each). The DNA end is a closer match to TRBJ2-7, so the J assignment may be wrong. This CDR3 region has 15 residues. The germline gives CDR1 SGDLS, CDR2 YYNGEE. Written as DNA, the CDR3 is TGTGCCAGCAGCGTAGGTCAGGGAGCGGCCTACGAGCAGTACTTC. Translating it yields CASSVGQGAAYEQYF.

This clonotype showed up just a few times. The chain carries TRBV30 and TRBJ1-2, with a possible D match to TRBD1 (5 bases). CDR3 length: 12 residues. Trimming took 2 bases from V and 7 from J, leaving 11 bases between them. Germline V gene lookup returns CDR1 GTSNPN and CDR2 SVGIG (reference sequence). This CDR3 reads CAWSRGAGGYTF. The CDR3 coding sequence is TGTGCCTGGAGTAGAGGGGCGGGTGGCTACACCTTC.